This paragraph reports one T cell receptor (beta chain). What it binds is unknown. Sequencing was performed with immunoSEQ multiplex PCR; in TCRdb, only in-frame clones are kept and a portion is missing. Among approximately 150,000 clones, 84% were seen once, and the ten largest hold roughly 10%. This sample is drawn from a study of cytomegalovirus exposure and HLA in healthy donors. Whole-study findings and limits: Altogether, around 160 TCR beta chains were recorded as cytomegalovirus-associated. Most TCR sequences were rare, but some public TCRs occurred in many donors.

What was sequenced was PBMCs. The clonotype comes from a young man in good health and CMV-seropositive.

The CDR3 DNA sequence: TGTGCCAGTAGTATCACAGGGGGGACCGGGAAACTGTTTTTT. Its translation: CASSITGGTGKLFF. The rearrangement uses TRBV19 and TRBJ1-4; 8 bases agree with TRBD1. The CDR3 length is 14 residues. Per the germline V gene, CDR1 is LNHDA and CDR2 is SQIVND (reference sequence). V lost 3 bases to trimming and J lost 11 bases; unmatched junction nucleotides: 8.